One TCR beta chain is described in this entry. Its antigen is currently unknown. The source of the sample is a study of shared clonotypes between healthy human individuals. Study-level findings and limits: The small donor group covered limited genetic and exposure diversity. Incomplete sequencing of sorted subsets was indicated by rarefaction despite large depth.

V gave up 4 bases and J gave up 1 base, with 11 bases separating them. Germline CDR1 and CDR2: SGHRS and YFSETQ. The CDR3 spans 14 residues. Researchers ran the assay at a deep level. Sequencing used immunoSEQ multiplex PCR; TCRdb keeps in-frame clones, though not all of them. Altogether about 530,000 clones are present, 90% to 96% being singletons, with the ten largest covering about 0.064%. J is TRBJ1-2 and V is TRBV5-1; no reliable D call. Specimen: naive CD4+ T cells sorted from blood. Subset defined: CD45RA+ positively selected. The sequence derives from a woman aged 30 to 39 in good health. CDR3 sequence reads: CASSPWGYNYGYTF. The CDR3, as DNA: TGCGCCAGCAGCCCCTGGGGATATAACTATGGCTACACCTTC.